Each of the 26 T cell receptor beta chains below was sequenced from the same sample in a study of technical replicates of blood from several donors. Clones were sequenced by immunoSEQ multiplex PCR, and TCRdb holds only the in-frame ones, with some missing. The data show tens of thousands of clones, with over 75% seen just once and around 3.9% held by the top ten. Sequencing was carried out using PBMCs. These TCRs come from a human donor in good health. Some clones in this sample may be carry-over from other donors' samples.

The V and J genes are TRBV30 and TRBJ2-2; D is uncertain. The germline gives CDR1 GTSNPN, CDR2 SVGIG (reference sequence). The length of the CDR3 is 14 residues. Trimming left V 0 bases short and J 2 bases short, with 7 bases between. CDR3 sequence reads: CAWSVVGNTGELFF. CDR3 DNA sequence: TGTGCCTGGAGTGTGGTCGGTAACACCGGGGAGCTGTTTTTT.

The chain joins TRBV4-1 to TRBJ2-7, with 7 bases aligning to TRBD1. This CDR3 contains 15 residues. The V gene's germline CDR1 is MGHRA and CDR2 YSYEKL. With 1 base clipped from V and 4 bases from J, the junction kept 7 bases outside the gene matches. CDR3 residues: CASSQGRQGLYEQYF. The CDR3 nucleotides read TGCGCCAGCAGCCAAGGGAGACAGGGTTTATACGAGCAGTACTTC.

The rearrangement links TRBV30 to TRBJ2-3, with D possibly matching TRBD1 (6 bases). V was shortened by 0 bases and J by 10 bases, with 17 bases between the two germline ends. This CDR3 spans 14 amino acids. CDR1 is GTSNPN and CDR2 is SVGIG in the germline V gene (reference sequence). The chain's CDR3 is CAWSVTQGGGAQYF. CDR3 nucleotide sequence: TGTGCCTGGAGTGTAACTCAGGGTGGGGGCGCGCAGTATTTT.

This rearrangement joins TRBV29-1 to TRBJ2-7; 11 bases align to TRBD1. The germline gives CDR1 SQVTM, CDR2 ANQGSEA. CDR3 length: 15 amino acids. Trimming took 1 base from V and 0 from J; bases not matched to a gene: 2. CDR3 in DNA: TGCAGCGTTGAAGGTGGGACAGGGGGCTCCTACGAGCAGTACTTC. This encodes CSVEGGTGGSYEQYF.

The V call is TRBV9, the J call TRBJ1-3; D gene unclear. The CDR3 length is 16 residues. Trimming removed 4 bases from V and 0 bases from J, with 14 bases in between. From germline, CDR1 is SGDLS and CDR2 YYNGEE. This CDR3 is CASSPPWPDSGNTIYF. As DNA, the CDR3 is TGTGCCAGCAGCCCTCCATGGCCAGACTCTGGAAACACCATATATTTT.

V and J are TRBV6-1 and TRBJ2-6, with D tentatively TRBD1 (5 bases). Trimming pared 7 bases from V and 0 bases from J, leaving 10 bases between. Germline CDR1 MNHNS, CDR2 SASEGT. CDR3 size: 15 residues. As DNA, the CDR3 is TGTGCCAGCACTCCGCAGGGCTCTGGGGCCAACGTCCTGACTTTC. This encodes CASTPQGSGANVLTF.

The V gene is TRBV7-8, the J gene TRBJ1-2, with a tentative D call TRBD1 (6 bases). Germline CDR1 is SGHVS and CDR2 is FQNEAQ. CDR3 size: 14 residues. The germline V and J ends were trimmed by 5 bases and 0 bases, with 10 bases remaining between them. The CDR3 spells CASSPTGSNYGYTF. The DNA of the CDR3 is TGTGCCAGCAGCCCGACAGGCTCTAACTATGGCTACACCTTC.

This chain uses TRBV6-1 with TRBJ2-7; D ambiguous. Germline loops: CDR1 MNHNS, CDR2 SASEGT. The CDR3 runs 15 residues. The V end lost 8 bases, the J end lost 4 bases, and 21 bases lay between the germline ends. The CDR3: CASRSSFSSSYEQYF. In DNA form, the CDR3 reads TGTGCCAGCCGATCGAGCTTTTCGAGTTCATACGAGCAGTACTTC.

The chain couples TRBV4-3 to TRBJ1-1; no clear D gene. Germline CDR1 LGHNA, CDR2 YSLEER. This CDR3 comprises 13 residues. V dropped 1 base and J dropped 7 bases, with 10 bases sitting between them. This chain's CDR3 is CASSQGLGGEAFF. CDR3 DNA: TGCGCCAGCAGCCAAGGTCTTGGAGGTGAAGCTTTCTTT.

This chain connects TRBV18 to TRBJ2-1; D is ambiguous. The CDR3 is 14 residues long. Germline values: CDR1 KGHSH, CDR2 LQKENI. V gave up 2 bases and J gave up 8 bases, with 13 bases separating them. CDR3: CASSPALAYDEQFF. The CDR3 nucleotides read TGTGCCAGCTCACCAGCCCTGGCATACGATGAGCAGTTCTTC.

The gene calls are TRBV5-1 and TRBJ2-3, with 13 bases identical to TRBD2. V shed 1 base, J shed 5 bases, and the junction held 10 bases outside the gene matches. CDR3 length: 18 amino acids. Germline V CDR1 and CDR2: SGHRS, YFSETQ. The CDR3, as DNA: TGCGCCAGCAGCTTGAGGGGACTAGCGGGAAGAGCAGGAGATACGCAGTATTTT. It yields the protein CASSLRGLAGRAGDTQYF.

The V and J genes are TRBV5-1 and TRBJ2-5, with TRBD2 identical over 9 bases. J lost 5 bases, V lost 4 bases, and 6 bases had no gene match. Germline CDR1 and CDR2: SGHRS and YFSETQ. This CDR3 spans 14 amino acids. The CDR3 DNA reads TGCGCCAGCAGCCGGCTAGCGGGGAGGGAGACCCAGTACTTC. Translated: CASSRLAGRETQYF.

There are a few counts of this clone. The chain combines TRBV5-3 with TRBJ1-2, with D unclear. TRBV5-3 is filed as an ORF, its function uncertain. The CDR3 runs to 10 residues. The V end was cut by 8 bases, the J end by 6 bases, with 8 bases between. CDR3 region: CASPVNGYTF. DNA for the CDR3: TGTGCCAGCCCCGTAAATGGCTACACCTTC.

This clone was recorded once. The chain employs TRBV12-5 and TRBJ1-6, with a tentative D call TRBD1 (6 bases). V was pared by 1 base and J by 0 bases, with 10 bases between. CDR3 length: 17 residues. CDR1 LGHNT and CDR2 FRNRAP come from the germline V gene. In DNA form, the CDR3 reads TGTGCTAGTGGTTTGGGGGACACTAGCTCCTATAATTCACCCCTCCACTTT. Its translation is CASGLGDTSSYNSPLHF.

This sequence joins TRBV29-1 and TRBJ2-3, with D possibly being TRBD1 (7 bases). The CDR3 is 15 residues long. Trimming pared 3 bases from V and 2 bases from J, leaving 15 bases between. Germline V gene sequence: CDR1 SQVTM, CDR2 ANQGSEA. The CDR3 sequence: CSVEGGQEITDTQYF. The CDR3, as DNA: TGCAGCGTTGAGGGAGGACAGGAAATCACAGATACGCAGTATTTT.

This clone has a handful of counts. The chain is built from TRBV6-5 and TRBJ2-1; 11 positions agree with TRBD2. CDR1 is MNHEY and CDR2 is SVGAGI in the germline V gene. This CDR3 spans 14 amino acids. J lost 7 bases, V lost 5 bases, and 4 bases had no gene match. In DNA, the CDR3 is TGTGCCAGCAGTAGGGGACTAGCGGTTAATGAGCAGTTCTTC. It yields the protein CASSRGLAVNEQFF.

The genes are TRBV9 and TRBJ1-6; the D gene is possibly TRBD1 (6 bases). The CDR3 totals 16 residues. V gave up 5 bases and J gave up 2 bases, with 14 bases separating them. Germline loops: CDR1 SGDLS, CDR2 YYNGEE. CDR3 nucleotides: TGTGCCAGCAGTGCCGACCAGGGGACCTATAATTCACCCCTCCACTTT. Translation: CASSADQGTYNSPLHF.

This chain links TRBV7-3 with TRBJ2-5; TRBD2 matches at 11 bases. Germline CDR1 SGHTA, CDR2 FQGTGA. Trimming removed 3 bases from V and 2 bases from J; junction bases left unmatched: 2. The CDR3 sequence is 15 residues long. The CDR3 loop reads CASSFTSGGQETQYF. CDR3 sequence (DNA): TGTGCCAGCAGCTTTACTAGCGGGGGTCAAGAGACCCAGTACTTC.

The rearrangement uses TRBV5-1 and TRBJ1-1, with 8 bases that match TRBD1. Germline CDR1 and CDR2: SGHRS and YFSETQ. The CDR3 contains 14 residues. V shed 6 bases, J shed 2 bases, and the junction held 6 bases outside the gene matches. CDR3 sequence reads: CASKDGQGNTEAFF. CDR3 nucleotide sequence: TGCGCCAGCAAAGACGGACAGGGTAACACTGAAGCTTTCTTT.

The chain recombines TRBV11-2 with TRBJ1-6, with 7 bases fitting TRBD1. V dropped 5 bases and J dropped 6; count of bases not matched to a gene: 10. CDR3 size: 16 residues. CDR1 is SGHAT, CDR2 FQNNGV, per germline. The CDR3 reads CASSAGGGTVNSPLHF. CDR3 nucleotides: TGTGCCAGCAGCGCGGGAGGGGGGACAGTTAATTCACCCCTCCACTTT.

Turning to this clone: One end of the junction fails to match germline, which may point to a read error. In DNA form, the CDR3 reads TGTGCCACCAGAAGAGACAGTCAAGAGACCCAGTACTTC. Protein product: CATRRDSQETQYF. The chain carries TRBV15 and TRBJ2-5, with a tentative D call TRBD1 (5 bases). Germline V gene data show CDR1 as LNHNV and CDR2 as YYDKDF (reference sequence). The CDR3 totals 13 residues.

The chain has TRBV9 and TRBJ2-7; 7 nucleotides line up with TRBD1. The CDR3 spans 15 residues. Trimming cost V 4 bases and J 2 bases; bases outside gene matches: 9. CDR1 is SGDLS and CDR2 is YYNGEE in the germline V gene. This CDR3 reads CASSRNRGPTYEQYF. The CDR3 DNA sequence: TGTGCCAGCAGCCGGAACAGGGGCCCTACCTACGAGCAGTACTTC.

This chain uses TRBV15 with TRBJ2-7; 11 bases agree with TRBD2. CDR1 and CDR2 (germline): LNHNV, YYDKDF (reference sequence). CDR3 length equals 16 residues. V shed 1 base, J shed 1 base, and the junction held 3 bases outside the gene matches. The chain's CDR3 is CATSRAGTSGSYEQYF. The CDR3 region has the DNA TGTGCCACCAGCAGAGCCGGGACTAGCGGTTCCTACGAGCAGTACTTC.

The chain couples TRBV14 to TRBJ1-1, with 8 bases that match TRBD1. The CDR3 has 15 residues. The V segment lost 2 bases and the J segment 2 bases; nucleotides outside the gene matches: 4. CDR1 and CDR2 (germline): SGHDN, FVKESK. The CDR3 is CASSQFDRGNTEAFF. In nucleotides, the CDR3 is TGTGCCAGCAGCCAATTCGACAGGGGTAACACTGAAGCTTTCTTT.

The chain couples TRBV2 to TRBJ2-2; D not certain. Germline CDR1 reads SNHLY; CDR2 reads FYNNEI. The CDR3 length is 15 residues. V was pared by 5 bases and J by 1 base, with 11 bases between. The CDR3 loop reads CASSIPHRNTGELFF. The CDR3 DNA reads as TGTGCCAGCAGTATACCCCACAGGAACACCGGGGAGCTGTTTTTT.

The rearrangement joins TRBV9 to TRBJ1-1; D ambiguous. The CDR3 is 15 amino acids. The V gene's germline CDR1 is SGDLS and CDR2 YYNGEE. V was cut by 0 bases and J by 3 bases, with 12 bases left in between. CDR3 nucleotides: TGTGCCAGCAGCGTAGTCGGCAGCGGATACACTGAAGCTTTCTTT. Amino acid sequence: CASSVVGSGYTEAFF.